In its sample, the clone carrying this T cell receptor beta chain was seen a few times. CDR3 length: 16 residues. The V end was cut by 2 bases, the J end by 8 bases, with 19 bases between. Germline V CDR1 and CDR2: MNHEY, SVGAGI. These data come from a study of blood T cells in healthy people across ages. At least 7 million PBMCs were isolated per sample. A second PCR, run for 7 to 11 cycles, used a sample-barcoded 5' primer plus a J-beta primer mix. Each single sample gave us at least 2.5 million CDR3-containing paired-end reads. In TCRdb, the 5' RACE reads were re-called with MiXCR into one record per CDR3 protein. The table records 1.5 million to 2 million distinct CDR3 sequences, about 28% of them present only once.

The chain employs TRBV6-5 and TRBJ2-1; maybe TRBD1 (6 bases). The sample was blood. The clonotype was recovered from a woman aged 25-40 years in good health. DNA of the CDR3: TGTGCCAGCAGTTACGATTTTTCAGGGGCACGAGATGAGCAGTTCTTC. This encodes CASSYDFSGARDEQFF.